A single count supports the clone carrying this TCR beta chain. Its antigen is unidentified. A read error may account for a junction end that differs from germline. There were TCR beta CDR3 regions amplified from RNA transcripts. When the TCR CDR3 underwent first-round RT-PCR, the HTBI primer set was used. From the multiplex PCR reads, TCRdb called clonotypes with MiXCR, one entry per CDR3 protein. The sample contains about 530,000 distinct CDR3 sequences, 15% to 20% of which appear only once. This sample was taken from a study of T cells in Graves' hyperthyroidism and ophthalmopathy. Study-level background: Peripheral blood was acquired at first diagnosis, ahead of any therapy whatsoever. The study's findings and limits: In the blood, most expanded thyroid clonotypes above 0.001 appeared as well.

This CDR3 comprises 14 residues. Germline-derived CDR1 and CDR2 are MNHNS and SASEGT. Disease lasting under 3 months, a NOSPECS grade of at least 4, and a Clinical Activity Score of at least 3 were features of the ophthalmopathy patients. Patients having uncontrolled infection, another autoimmune disease, pregnancy or lactation were not included. V gene TRBV6-1 combines with J gene TRBJ1-1; D unresolved. Sequenced sample: blood. The receptor was isolated from a woman in her late teens or twenties with Graves' ophthalmopathy. CDR3 amino acids: CACSEEVGNTEAFF. DNA for the CDR3: TGTGCCTGCAGTGAAGAGGTTGGGAACACTGAAGCCTTCTTT.